This T cell receptor (beta chain) was identified during a study of CD8 T cells in ankylosing spondylitis. Study outcomes and limitations: In the blood and synovial fluid of reactive arthritis, some motif variants had been previously reported. Within ankylosing spondylitis blood, a TCR beta motif made up of seven or eight highly homologous variants appeared to be characteristic. It was reported that disease-linked clones were significantly enriched in matched ankylosing spondylitis synovial fluid.

The CDR3 covers 15 residues. V was clipped by 6 bases and J by 5 bases, with 19 bases between them. As concerns this clonotype: Its target is unknown.

In TCRdb, the 5' RACE reads were re-called with MiXCR into one record per CDR3 protein. The repertoire holds roughly 400,000 distinct CDR3 sequences, with approximately 20% as singletons. The specimen was blood, either unsorted or a sorted T cell fraction (not recorded which). V is TRBV12-3 or TRBV12-4 and J is TRBJ2-5, with a possible D match to TRBD2 (5 bases). This TCR was recovered from a male donor with ankylosing spondylitis. The CDR3 DNA sequence: TGTGCCAGCAGCCCTCTAGGGTATCAGCGGGAGACCCAGTACTTC. It yields the protein CASSPLGYQRETQYF.